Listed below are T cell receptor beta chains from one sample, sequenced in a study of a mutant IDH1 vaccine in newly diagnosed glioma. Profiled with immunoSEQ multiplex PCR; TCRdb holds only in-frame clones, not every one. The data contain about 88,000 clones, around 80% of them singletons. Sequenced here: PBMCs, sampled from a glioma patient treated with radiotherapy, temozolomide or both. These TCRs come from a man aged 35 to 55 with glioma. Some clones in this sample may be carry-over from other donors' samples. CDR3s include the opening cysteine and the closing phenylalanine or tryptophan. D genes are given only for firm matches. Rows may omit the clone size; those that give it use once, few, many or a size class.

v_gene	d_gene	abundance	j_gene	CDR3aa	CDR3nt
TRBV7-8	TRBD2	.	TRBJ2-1	CASSLAGGTYNEQFF	TGTGCCAGCAGCTTAGCGGGGGGGACCTACAATGAGCAGTTCTTC
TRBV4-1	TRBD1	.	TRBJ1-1	CASSPGQNPLAFF	TGCGCCAGCAGCCCGGGACAGAATCCTTTAGCTTTCTTT
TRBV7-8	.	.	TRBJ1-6	CASSLAGRSNSYNSPLHF	TGTGCCAGCAGCTTAGCGGGCAGATCAAACTCCTATAATTCACCCCTCCACTTT
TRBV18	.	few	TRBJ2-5	CASSPDLQTQYF	TGTGCCAGCTCACCAGATTTGCAGACCCAGTACTTC
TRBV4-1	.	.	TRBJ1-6	CASSPLGRVRNSPLHF	TGCGCCAGCAGCCCCCTGGGCAGGGTGCGTAATTCACCCCTCCACTTT
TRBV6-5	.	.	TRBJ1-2	CASRAQGWNNYGYTF	TGTGCCAGTCGGGCACAGGGTTGGAATAACTATGGCTACACCTTC
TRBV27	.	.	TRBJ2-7	CASSSRGLGPYEQYF	TGTGCCAGCAGTAGCCGAGGCCTCGGTCCCTACGAGCAGTACTTC
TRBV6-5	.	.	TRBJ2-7	CASSSPGAYEQYF	TGTGCCAGCAGTAGCCCCGGGGCCTACGAGCAGTACTTC
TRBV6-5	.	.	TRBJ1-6	CASSVRVGSPLHF	TGTGCCAGCAGCGTCCGGGTGGGATCACCCCTCCACTTT
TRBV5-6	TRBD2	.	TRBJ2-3	CASSLLAGGTDTQYF	TGTGCCAGCAGCTTGTTAGCGGGGGGCACAGATACGCAGTATTTT
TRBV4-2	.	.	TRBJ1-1	CASSQDGNLGTEAFF	TGTGCCAGCAGCCAAGATGGGAATCTGGGCACTGAAGCTTTCTTT
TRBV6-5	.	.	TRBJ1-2	CASSYEGNGYTF	TGTGCCAGCAGTTACGAGGGTAATGGCTACACCTTC
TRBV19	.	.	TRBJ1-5	CASSMSGGQPQHF	TGTGCCAGTAGTATGTCGGGGGGTCAGCCCCAGCATTTT
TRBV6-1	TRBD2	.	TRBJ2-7	CASAPGTSGTYEQYF	TGTGCCAGCGCGCCCGGGACTAGCGGGACCTACGAGCAGTACTTC
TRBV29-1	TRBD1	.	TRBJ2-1	CSGRDSQYNEQFF	TGCAGCGGTCGGGACAGCCAATACAATGAGCAGTTCTTC
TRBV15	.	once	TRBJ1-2	CATSREKGRYYGYTF	TGTGCCACCAGCAGAGAAAAGGGCAGGTACTATGGCTACACCTTC
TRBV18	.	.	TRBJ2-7	CASSPADGYEQYF	TGTGCCAGCTCACCAGCAGACGGTTACGAGCAGTACTTC
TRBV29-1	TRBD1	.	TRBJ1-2	CSVAGTGLGDGYTF	TGCAGCGTTGCCGGGACAGGGTTAGGAGATGGCTACACCTTC
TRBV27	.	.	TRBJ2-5	CASSFGGAMETQYF	TGTGCCAGCAGTTTTGGCGGGGCGATGGAGACCCAGTACTTC
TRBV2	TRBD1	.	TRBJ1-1	CASSTGALVNTEAFF	TGTGCCAGCAGTACAGGGGCTCTCGTGAACACTGAAGCTTTCTTT
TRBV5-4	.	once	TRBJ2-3	CASSSDRNTQYF	TGTGCCAGCAGTTCAGACAGGAATACGCAGTATTTT
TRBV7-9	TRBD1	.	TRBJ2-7	CASSLATGGRSYEQYF	TGTGCCAGCAGCTTAGCGACAGGGGGACGCTCCTACGAGCAGTACTTC
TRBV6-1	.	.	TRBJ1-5	CASSDQGKPQHF	TGTGCCAGCAGTGACCAGGGGAAGCCCCAGCATTTT
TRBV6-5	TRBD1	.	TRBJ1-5	CASGTGDYQPQHF	TGTGCCAGCGGAACAGGGGACTATCAGCCCCAGCATTTT
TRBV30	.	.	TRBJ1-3	CAWNPRGGGNTIYF	TGTGCCTGGAACCCTCGAGGCGGCGGAAACACCATATATTTT
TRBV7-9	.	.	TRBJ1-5	CASSAQGSWQPQHF	TGTGCCAGCAGCGCACAGGGTTCGTGGCAGCCCCAGCATTTT
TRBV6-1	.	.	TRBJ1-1	CASRDNLRNTEAFF	TGTGCCAGCAGGGACAATTTGAGAAACACTGAAGCTTTCTTT
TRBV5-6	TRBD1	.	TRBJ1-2	CASSLGTGDGYTF	TGTGCCAGCAGCCTCGGGACAGGGGATGGCTACACCTTC
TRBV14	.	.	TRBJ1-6	CASSQGPPPAPLHF	TGTGCCAGCAGCCAAGGACCTCCGCCGGCACCCCTCCACTTT
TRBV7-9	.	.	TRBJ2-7	CASSFLGYEQYF	TGTGCCAGCAGCTTTTTAGGGTACGAGCAGTACTTC
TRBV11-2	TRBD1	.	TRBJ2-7	CASSPYPGQDEAYEQYF	TGTGCCAGCAGCCCATACCCGGGACAGGATGAGGCATACGAGCAGTACTTC
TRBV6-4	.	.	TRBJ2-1	CASSDSDNNEQFF	TGTGCCAGCAGTGACTCGGACAACAATGAGCAGTTCTTC
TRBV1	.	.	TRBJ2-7	CTSSQGHDYEQYF	TGCACCAGCAGCCAGGGCCACGACTACGAGCAGTACTTC
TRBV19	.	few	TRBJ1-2	CASSLYNYGYTF	TGTGCCAGTAGCTTGTATAACTATGGCTACACCTTC
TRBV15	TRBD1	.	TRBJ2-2	CATSRERGTGNTGELFF	TGTGCCACCAGCAGGGAGAGGGGGACAGGGAACACCGGGGAGCTGTTTTTT
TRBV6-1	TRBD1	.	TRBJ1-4	CASSATQGAGDEKLFF	TGTGCCAGCAGTGCGACTCAGGGGGCAGGAGATGAAAAACTGTTTTTT
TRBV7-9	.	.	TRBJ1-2	CASSLEAGGYTF	TGTGCCAGCAGCTTAGAAGCGGGAGGCTACACCTTC
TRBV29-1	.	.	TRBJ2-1	CSVDRPEQFF	TGCAGCGTCGACAGGCCTGAGCAGTTCTTC
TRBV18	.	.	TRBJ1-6	CASSPRVQKSSYNSPLHF	TGTGCCAGCTCACCACGAGTCCAGAAGAGCTCCTATAATTCACCCCTCCACTTT
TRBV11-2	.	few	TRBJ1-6	CASTNTHGANSPLHF	TGTGCCAGCACCAACACCCACGGGGCCAATTCACCCCTCCACTTT